This T cell receptor (beta chain) was captured in a study of blood T cells in healthy people across ages. PCR was performed a second time for about 7 to 12 cycles using a sample-barcoded 5' primer and a J-beta primer mix. TCRdb redid the calling of the 5' RACE reads with MiXCR, one entry per CDR3 protein. The sample consists of roughly 1,100,000 distinct CDR3 sequences, roughly a quarter of them appearing once. The same sample was also used in a study of T cells of mothers and their children.

Sequencing input: blood. This receptor was obtained from a girl aged 2 to 10 in good health.

CDR3: CASSEGGNYGYTF. In nucleotides, the CDR3 is TGTGCCAGCAGTGAAGGGGGGAACTATGGCTACACCTTC. The rearrangement joins TRBV2 to TRBJ1-2; possibly TRBD1 for D (5 bases). The CDR3 has 13 amino acids. V was shortened by 1 base and J by 2 bases, with 5 bases between the two germline ends. The germline V gene has CDR1 SNHLY and CDR2 FYNNEI.